Listed below are T cell receptor beta chains from one sample, sequenced in a study of T cells after yellow fever vaccination. Each CDR3 protein is one row after TCRdb ran MiXCR on the 5' RACE reads. The repertoire holds around 600,000 distinct CDR3 sequences, more than 9% seen once, with about 16% in the top ten. Sequenced here: PBMCs, sampled on the day of the yellow fever booster vaccination. These receptors all stem from a man aged 30 to 45 who received the YFV17D yellow fever vaccine. Both conserved end residues are part of each CDR3. For some rows the clone size is stated as once, few or many, or as a class when expanded; others skip it.

v_call	clone_size	j_call	cdr3_aa
TRBV12-3/TRBV12-4	-	TRBJ2-7	CASSWIAGDYEQYF
TRBV20-1	-	TRBJ2-1	CSALKAGGLYNEQFF
TRBV10-2	few	TRBJ2-7	CASSSRASGASYEQYF
TRBV6-2/TRBV6-3	few	TRBJ2-7	CASSPGLADSHYEQYF
TRBV5-6	many	TRBJ2-1	CASSLGSGIYNEQFF
TRBV7-2	few	TRBJ1-2	CASSRPSELYGYTF
TRBV29-1	few	TRBJ2-6	CSVVEGTGANVLTF
TRBV20-1	few	TRBJ2-7	CSARLDGYEQYF
TRBV7-8	-	TRBJ2-7	CASSPNPGTGKEQYF
TRBV5-1	-	TRBJ2-1	CASSSGTGVSNEQFF
TRBV6-5	few	TRBJ2-1	CASTDGYEQFF
TRBV12-3/TRBV12-4	-	TRBJ1-6	CASSLRVLLGRQKNSPLHF
TRBV9	-	TRBJ1-1	CASSVDRNTEAFF
TRBV30	-	TRBJ1-5	CAWNQGLENQPQHF
TRBV29-1	few	TRBJ2-7	CSVEDPSGSPYEQYF
TRBV12-3/TRBV12-4	-	TRBJ1-1	CASTLQGRNEAFF
TRBV27	-	TRBJ1-6	CASKFGWGPSSYNSPLHF
TRBV20-1	many	TRBJ2-5	CSARPTSGRSQETQYF
TRBV7-9	-	TRBJ2-7	CASSNRISIEQYF
TRBV5-1	few	TRBJ2-5	CASANSGGGQETQYF
TRBV10-2	-	TRBJ2-1	CASALDWGGARGIQVFF
TRBV19	few	TRBJ1-1	CASSGQGSDFF
TRBV7-2	-	TRBJ2-3	CASSSTRDPGTDTQYF
TRBV9	-	TRBJ1-4	CASSVGPGGSEKLFF
TRBV25-1	few	TRBJ1-3	CASSRGNSFSGNTIYF
TRBV20-1	-	TRBJ2-7	CSAATLTGEGRDSYEQYF
TRBV4-3	few	TRBJ2-3	CASSQVRPTDTQYF
TRBV29-1	-	TRBJ2-2	CSTDSANTGELFF
TRBV5-1	many	TRBJ2-1	CASSLGGGLAGDLSYNEQFF
TRBV20-1	-	TRBJ2-1	CSVRTSGRVWNEQFF
TRBV12-3/TRBV12-4	few	TRBJ2-1	CASSGGTGDWNEQFF
TRBV30	-	TRBJ2-7	CAWSKDSYEQYF
TRBV23-1	-	TRBJ2-3	CASSHPGGGDYGTDTQYF
TRBV4-2	few	TRBJ1-1	CASSLDRTLNTEAFF
TRBV4-3	many	TRBJ2-5	CASSQVGRGQETQYF
TRBV9	few	TRBJ1-6	CASSVWAGADSPLHF
TRBV5-1	few	TRBJ1-4	CASSLAPSATNEKLFF
TRBV5-1	few	TRBJ2-1	CASSLVAETYNEQFF
TRBV6-2/TRBV6-3	-	TRBJ2-5	CASSYSEETPLETQYF
TRBV5-6	many	TRBJ2-5	CASSSQGGWWSLETQYF
TRBV4-3	few	TRBJ1-3	CASGGTTGNTIYF
TRBV3-1	few	TRBJ2-3	CASSYNSQTSGDTQYF
TRBV7-9	few	TRBJ1-6	CASSFGGQGNSPLHF
TRBV3-1	few	TRBJ2-2	CAAGGQANTGELFF
TRBV7-9	many	TRBJ1-6	CASSLVTGGWSPLHF
TRBV7-8	-	TRBJ2-1	CASSLRLRAEGEQFF
TRBV3-1	many	TRBJ2-7	CASSPGFSEQYF
TRBV20-1	-	TRBJ2-1	CSARTSGAGGSSYNEQFF
TRBV20-1	-	TRBJ2-1	CSAPNTGGTSYEQFF
TRBV10-3	-	TRBJ2-7	CAIRAAGTSGSWSYEQYF
TRBV7-2	-	TRBJ2-7	CASSLTSGEYEQYF